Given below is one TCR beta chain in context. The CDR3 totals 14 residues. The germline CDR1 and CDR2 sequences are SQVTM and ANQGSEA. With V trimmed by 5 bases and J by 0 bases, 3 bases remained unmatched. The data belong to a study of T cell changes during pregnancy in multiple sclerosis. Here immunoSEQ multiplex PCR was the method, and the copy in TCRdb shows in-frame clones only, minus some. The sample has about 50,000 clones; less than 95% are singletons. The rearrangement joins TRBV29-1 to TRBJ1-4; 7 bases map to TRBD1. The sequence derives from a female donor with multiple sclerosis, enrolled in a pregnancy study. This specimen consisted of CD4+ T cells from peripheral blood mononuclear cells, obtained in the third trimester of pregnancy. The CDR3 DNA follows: TGCAGCGTTTATGGGACAGCAACTAATGAAAAACTGTTTTTT. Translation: CSVYGTATNEKLFF.